This T cell receptor (beta chain) came from a study of T cells expressing NK-cell markers. Study details: Seven sequenced donors out of eight were HCMV-seropositive, one seronegative. Study-wide findings and caveats: Roughly 6 donors showed dominant NKG2C+ clonotypes comprising roughly 1.0-7.0% of their CD8+ T cells.

The CDR3 extends over 14 amino acids. Germline CDR1 SGDLS, CDR2 YYNGEE. Comments on this clonotype: Antigen unknown.

In generating TCR beta cDNA, 5'RACE template switching with UMIs was used. TCRdb reprocessed the 5' RACE reads and keeps a single row for each CDR3 protein, giving no DNA. Its listing shows about 260,000 distinct CDR3 sequences. This TCR was recovered from a woman aged 18 to 69 in good health. V gene TRBV9 combines with J gene TRBJ2-3; TCRdb indicates TRBD2, and absent DNA this call remains unverified. Material for sequencing was blood T cells: a sorted CD56 or NKG2C T cell subset, CD4+ or CD8+ T cells, or bulk PBMC T cells (not recorded which). The CDR3 loop is CASSVRVAGDTQYF.